Listed below are T cell receptor beta chains from one sample, sequenced in a study of vaccination effects on CD4 cells after COVID-19. Libraries were prepared by immunoSEQ multiplex PCR; TCRdb keeps only in-frame clonotypes and omits some of them. The sample holds 30,000 to 35,000 clones, about 68% seen once. These receptors are not linked to any known antigen. The sample consisted of CD4+ T cells from PBMCs cultured without peptide, taken after COVID-19 vaccination. The receptors come from a human donor who had a prior SARS-CoV-2 infection. Both conserved end residues are part of each CDR3. A D gene is named only where the DNA matches it firmly.

v_call: TRBV7-3; d_call: TRBD1; cdr3_aa: CASSLSPGGTGELFF
v_call: TRBV6-6; d_call: NA; cdr3_aa: CASSSYSAFGEKLFF
v_call: TRBV20-1; d_call: NA; cdr3_aa: CSASSGIGEKLFF
v_call: TRBV27; d_call: NA; cdr3_aa: CASSYNTGELFF
v_call: TRBV14; d_call: NA; cdr3_aa: CASSQAPHTNTEAFF
v_call: TRBV15; d_call: NA; cdr3_aa: CATSNNINSPLHF
v_call: TRBV27; d_call: NA; cdr3_aa: CASQRAPHVRYEQFF
v_call: TRBV4-1; d_call: NA; cdr3_aa: CASSQDRSYNEQFF
v_call: TRBV3-1/TRBV3-2; d_call: NA; cdr3_aa: CASSQRGPEDTQYF
v_call: TRBV18; d_call: TRBD1; cdr3_aa: CASSPRDRATF
v_call: TRBV3-1/TRBV3-2; d_call: NA; cdr3_aa: CASSARFRLISYEQYF
v_call: TRBV7-2; d_call: NA; cdr3_aa: CASSPRGGTIVQYF
v_call: TRBV28; d_call: NA; cdr3_aa: CASGSVRGFEGYTF
v_call: TRBV5-4; d_call: NA; cdr3_aa: CASSLDRVYGYTF
v_call: TRBV3-1/TRBV3-2; d_call: NA; cdr3_aa: CASSQAGVGEAFF
v_call: TRBV4-1; d_call: TRBD2; cdr3_aa: CASSQVLAGYNEQFF
v_call: TRBV11-2; d_call: NA; cdr3_aa: CASTSPSVETQYF
v_call: TRBV6-6; d_call: NA; cdr3_aa: CASSYTAGPSSYEQYF
v_call: TRBV3-1/TRBV3-2; d_call: NA; cdr3_aa: CASRGIRPGAAFF
v_call: TRBV25-1; d_call: NA; cdr3_aa: CASSYRERNTIYF
v_call: TRBV21-1; d_call: NA; cdr3_aa: CASSKGAGQEDSPLHF
v_call: TRBV25-1; d_call: TRBD2; cdr3_aa: CASSELAGASNTQYF
v_call: TRBV16; d_call: TRBD1; cdr3_aa: CASSQVSGGQGANYEQYF
v_call: TRBV25-1; d_call: NA; cdr3_aa: CASSADSSNTGELFF
v_call: TRBV9; d_call: TRBD2; cdr3_aa: CASSPPPGTSGGPGYSEQFF
v_call: TRBV24-1; d_call: NA; cdr3_aa: CATSDTAGTGNEQFF
v_call: TRBV30; d_call: NA; cdr3_aa: CAWSPQTDTQYF
v_call: TRBV6-2/TRBV6-3; d_call: TRBD2; cdr3_aa: CASSGGLADTGELFF
v_call: TRBV6-5; d_call: NA; cdr3_aa: CASTMDRLNTEAFF
v_call: TRBV7-9; d_call: NA; cdr3_aa: CASSLDRSSYEQYF
v_call: TRBV24-1; d_call: TRBD1; cdr3_aa: CATSDFDRDGSYEQYF
v_call: TRBV2; d_call: TRBD2; cdr3_aa: CASRAGTSDTDTQYF
v_call: TRBV9; d_call: TRBD1; cdr3_aa: CASSVTGVNGYTF
v_call: TRBV10-3; d_call: NA; cdr3_aa: CAISSTGAGELFF
v_call: TRBV4-1; d_call: NA; cdr3_aa: CASSQDGLTGLTYEQYF
v_call: TRBV7-8; d_call: NA; cdr3_aa: CASSLRRGASYNEQFF
v_call: TRBV6-5; d_call: NA; cdr3_aa: CASSYSVTGELFF
v_call: TRBV4-1; d_call: TRBD2; cdr3_aa: CASSQDLTASLAADNEQFF
v_call: TRBV29-1; d_call: NA; cdr3_aa: CSVREAFF
v_call: TRBV7-2; d_call: TRBD1; cdr3_aa: CASSSLGQGFHNEQFF
v_call: TRBV11-2; d_call: NA; cdr3_aa: CASSYRSPSGDEQFF
v_call: TRBV4-1; d_call: NA; cdr3_aa: CASSQDLIGDTQYF
v_call: TRBV9; d_call: NA; cdr3_aa: CASSVEMGPSNEQFF
v_call: TRBV4-1; d_call: TRBD1; cdr3_aa: CASSHPRDRNNYGYTF
v_call: TRBV12-3/TRBV12-4; d_call: TRBD1; cdr3_aa: CASSSGTGRKGF
v_call: TRBV6-1; d_call: NA; cdr3_aa: CASSGFAGSLSGELFF
v_call: TRBV19; d_call: TRBD2; cdr3_aa: CASTNPPGTSGTLSQQFF
v_call: TRBV19; d_call: TRBD2; cdr3_aa: CASSSRLAGGETQYF